This TCR beta chain was observed in a study of T-cell reconstitution after alpha-beta-depleted transplantation in children. In its sample, this clonotype was seen a few times. Germline CDR1 reads MDHEN; CDR2 reads SYDVKM. This CDR3 has 14 amino acids. J lost 3 bases, V lost 5 bases, and 6 bases had no gene match. During its preparation, the TCRbeta library received unique molecular identifiers. A single record per CDR3 protein comes from TCRdb applying MiXCR to the PCR reads. The sample has roughly 590,000 distinct CDR3 sequences, 16% seen once; the top ten hold approximately 1.1%. V is TRBV28 and J is TRBJ1-1; TRBD1 aligns across 7 bases. This material consisted of PBMCs from the stem cell graft donor, taken from the stem cell graft. This sequence was found in a human donor who donated a stem cell graft to a child with acute myeloid leukemia. CDR3 in amino acids: CASSPTTGHTEAFF. The CDR3 DNA reads TGTGCCAGCAGTCCCACGACAGGGCACACTGAAGCTTTCTTT.